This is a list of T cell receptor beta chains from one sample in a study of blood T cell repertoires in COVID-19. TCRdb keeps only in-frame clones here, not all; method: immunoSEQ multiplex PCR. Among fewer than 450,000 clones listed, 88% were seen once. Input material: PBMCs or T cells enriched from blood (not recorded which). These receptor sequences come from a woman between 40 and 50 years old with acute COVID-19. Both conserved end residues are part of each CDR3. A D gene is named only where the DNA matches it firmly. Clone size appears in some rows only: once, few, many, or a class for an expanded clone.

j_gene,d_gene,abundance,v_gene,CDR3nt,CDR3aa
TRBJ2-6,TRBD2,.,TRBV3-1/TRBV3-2,TGTGCCAGCAGCCAAGGGCCTAGCGGATTCTCTGGGGCCAACGTCCTGACTTTC,CASSQGPSGFSGANVLTF
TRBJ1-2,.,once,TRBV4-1,TGCGCCAGCAGCCAAGGGTATAGGGGAAACTATGGCTACACCTTC,CASSQGYRGNYGYTF
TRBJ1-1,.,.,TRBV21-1,TGTGCCAGCAGCAGAATGTGGCCCTGCCAGGGAGCTTTCTTT,CASSRMWPCQGAFF
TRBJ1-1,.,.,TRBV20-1,TGCAGTGCTAGTTTGCGGGGTTTGAACACTGAAGCTTTCTTT,CSASLRGLNTEAFF
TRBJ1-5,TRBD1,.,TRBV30,TGTGCCTGGAGTAAAGGACAGGTACCACGGCCCCAGCATTTT,CAWSKGQVPRPQHF
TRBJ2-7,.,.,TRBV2,TGTGCCAGCAGTGATAAGGGGTGGGAGCAGTACTTC,CASSDKGWEQYF
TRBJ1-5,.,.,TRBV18,TGTGCCAGCTCACCCTTTTACCGAGGCAATCAGCCCCAGCATTTT,CASSPFYRGNQPQHF
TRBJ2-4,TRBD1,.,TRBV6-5,TGTGCCACCTTGGACAGGGATGACCCTCAGTACTTC,CATLDRDDPQYF
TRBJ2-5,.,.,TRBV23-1,TGCGCCAGCAGTCAACTCAGGAGGGGGCGCGAGACCCAGTACTTC,CASSQLRRGRETQYF
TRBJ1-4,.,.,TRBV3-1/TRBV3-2,TGTGCCAGCAGCCAAGGATTCGGGAAACTGTTTTTT,CASSQGFGKLFF
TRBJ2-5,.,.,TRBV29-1,TGCAGCGTCCCGGGACTAGGGGGCGAGACCCAGTACTTC,CSVPGLGGETQYF
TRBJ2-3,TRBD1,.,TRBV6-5,TGTGCCAGCAGTAGACAGGGTCCAGATACGCAGTATTTT,CASSRQGPDTQYF
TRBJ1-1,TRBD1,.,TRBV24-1,TGTGCCACCAGTGAACCTATTCCCCGGGACAGGGTAGTGAACACTGAAGCTTTCTTT,CATSEPIPRDRVVNTEAFF
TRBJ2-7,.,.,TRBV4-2,TGTGCCAGCAGCCCAGGGGCGAGCTCCTACGAGCAGTACTTC,CASSPGASSYEQYF
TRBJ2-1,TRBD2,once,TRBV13,TGTGCCAGCAGCTTAGCACTAGCGGGGGGATCCCATGAGCAGTTCTTC,CASSLALAGGSHEQFF
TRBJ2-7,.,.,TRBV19,TGTGCCAGTAGTATTCGTTACAGGGGAGGCTACGAGCAGTACTTC,CASSIRYRGGYEQYF
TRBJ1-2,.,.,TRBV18,TGTGCCAGCTCAGCAACGCGGTCGAGGGTCTCTATCTATGGCTACACCTTC,CASSATRSRVSIYGYTF
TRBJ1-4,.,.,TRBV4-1,TGCGCCAGCAGCCAAGATCTCGGAAAACTGTTTTTT,CASSQDLGKLFF
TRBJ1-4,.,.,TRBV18,TGTGCCAGCTCCCAAGACAGGAAGACTAATGAAAAACTGTTTTTT,CASSQDRKTNEKLFF
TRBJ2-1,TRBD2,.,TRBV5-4,TGTGCCAGCAGCTTGCATCCCGGGGGACTAGACTCCTCCTACAATGAGCAGTTCTTC,CASSLHPGGLDSSYNEQFF
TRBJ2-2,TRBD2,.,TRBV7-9,TGTGCCAGCAGCCGACTAGCGGAAAGCGGGGAGCTGTTTTTT,CASSRLAESGELFF
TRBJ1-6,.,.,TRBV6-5,TGTGCCAGCAGTTGGGGGGGGAATAATTCACCCCTCCACTTT,CASSWGGNNSPLHF